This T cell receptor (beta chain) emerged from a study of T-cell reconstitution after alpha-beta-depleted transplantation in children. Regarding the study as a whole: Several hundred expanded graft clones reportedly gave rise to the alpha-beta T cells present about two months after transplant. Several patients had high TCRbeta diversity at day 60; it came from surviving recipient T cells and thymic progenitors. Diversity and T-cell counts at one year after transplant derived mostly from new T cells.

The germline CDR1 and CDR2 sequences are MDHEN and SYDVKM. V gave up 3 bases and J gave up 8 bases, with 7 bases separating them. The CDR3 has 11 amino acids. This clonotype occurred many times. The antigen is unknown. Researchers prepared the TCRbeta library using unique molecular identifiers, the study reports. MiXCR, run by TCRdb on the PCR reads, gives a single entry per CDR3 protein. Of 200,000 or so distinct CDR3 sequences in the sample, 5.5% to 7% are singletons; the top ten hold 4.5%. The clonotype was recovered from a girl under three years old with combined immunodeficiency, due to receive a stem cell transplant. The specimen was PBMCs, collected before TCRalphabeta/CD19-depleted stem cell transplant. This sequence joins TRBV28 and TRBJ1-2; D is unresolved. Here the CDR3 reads CASSLNGGYTF. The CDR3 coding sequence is TGTGCCAGCAGTTTGAACGGGGGCTACACCTTC.